The 20 T cell receptor beta chains presented below share a single source sample, sequenced in a study of OX40 agonist ivuxolimab in advanced cancers. Profiled with immunoSEQ multiplex PCR; TCRdb holds only in-frame clones, not every one. This table holds over 80,000 clones, approximately 87% found once. Sequenced material: CD4+ or CD8+ T cells sorted from blood, taken in a trial of the OX40 agonist ivuxolimab. The receptors were gathered from an adult with an advanced solid tumor such as melanoma, head and neck, liver or kidney cancer.

This chain joins TRBV5-8 and TRBJ1-6, with D unclear. Germline CDR1 and CDR2: SGHTS and YDEGEE. The V end was cut by 10 bases, the J end by 7 bases, with 15 bases between. The length of the CDR3 is 13 residues. This CDR3 reads CAGTRIRNSPLHF. Written as DNA, the CDR3 is TGTGCCGGAACAAGGATCCGGAATTCACCCCTCCACTTT.

This rearrangement joins TRBV18 to TRBJ1-2; D possibly corresponds to TRBD1 (6 bases). V lost 2 bases to trimming and J lost 5 bases, with 12 bases between them. CDR3 length equals 14 residues. The germline gives CDR1 KGHSH, CDR2 LQKENI. The CDR3 here is CASSPVGGGYGYTF. In nucleotides, the CDR3 is TGTGCCAGCTCACCAGTTGGGGGCGGGTATGGCTACACCTTC.

CDR3 in DNA: TGTGCCAGCAGCTCGGGACAGGCCCCGGAGACCCAGTACTTC. Translating it yields CASSSGQAPETQYF. The chain employs TRBV7-2 and TRBJ2-5; 8 positions match TRBD1. This CDR3 spans 14 amino acids. V was clipped by 4 bases and J by 5 bases; unmatched bases: 6. Germline lookup yields CDR1 SGHTA and CDR2 FQGNSA.

The V call is TRBV4-1, the J call TRBJ2-1, with D hard to call. V was trimmed by 0 bases and J by 6 bases, leaving 12 bases between them. Per germline, CDR1 MGHRA and CDR2 YSYEKL. The CDR3 contains 15 residues. Here the CDR3 reads CASSQDWAYGNEQFF. The CDR3 nucleotides read TGCGCCAGCAGCCAAGATTGGGCCTATGGCAATGAGCAGTTCTTC.

The rearrangement joins TRBV10-3 to TRBJ2-1, with D hard to call. This CDR3 is built from 11 residues. Between the trimmed V and J ends, which lost 5 bases and 8 bases, there was a span of 7 bases. Per germline, CDR1 ENHRY and CDR2 SYGVKD. The CDR3 region is CAISSGDEQFF. CDR3 sequence (DNA): TGTGCCATCAGTAGTGGGGATGAGCAGTTCTTC.

The chain employs TRBV19 and TRBJ1-6; D is possibly TRBD1 (6 bases). Germline CDR1 reads LNHDA; CDR2 reads SQIVND (reference sequence). The V gene lost 7 bases and the J gene lost 7 bases, with 20 bases spanning the gap. There are 16 residues in the CDR3. In DNA, the CDR3 is TGTGCCAGTACCCTGGGCGTAGGGGGGCTAAATTCACCCCTCCACTTT. Protein sequence: CASTLGVGGLNSPLHF.

The genes are TRBV6-5 and TRBJ2-7; D not resolved. The length of the CDR3 is 14 residues. The germline V gene has CDR1 MNHEY and CDR2 SVGAGI. The V and J ends lost 2 bases and 3 bases respectively, with 11 bases between them. The CDR3 bases are TGTGCCAGCAGTTACCGTATAGAGAACTACGAGCAGTACTTC. Protein product: CASSYRIENYEQYF.

The chain joins TRBV10-3 to TRBJ1-5, with D possibly TRBD1 on 5 matching bases. The V end lost 3 bases, the J end lost 2 bases, and 11 bases lay between the germline ends. Germline CDR1 and CDR2: ENHRY and SYGVKD. CDR3 length: 15 residues. For the CDR3, the DNA is TGTGCCATCAGTGAAATCTCGGGGGGCAATCAGCCCCAGCATTTT. Its protein is CAISEISGGNQPQHF.

The sample holds a few counts of this clone. V usage is TRBV2 and J usage is TRBJ1-5; TRBD1 agrees at 8 bases. The CDR3 totals 15 residues. V shed 8 bases, J shed 4 bases, and the junction held 10 bases outside the gene matches. Per the germline V gene, CDR1 is SNHLY and CDR2 is FYNNEI. The CDR3 bases are TGTGCCAGCCGCGAGAACAGGGGGGCTAATCAGCCCCAGCATTTT. Its translation is CASRENRGANQPQHF.

The chain has TRBV5-5 and TRBJ1-4; D not certain. The germline V gene encodes CDR1 SGHKS and CDR2 YYEKEE (reference sequence). V dropped 4 bases and J dropped 0 bases, with 7 bases sitting between them. This CDR3 spans 14 amino acids. The CDR3 region has the DNA TGTGCCAGCAGCGAGGGAGCAACTAATGAAAAACTGTTTTTT. Translation: CASSEGATNEKLFF.

The V call is TRBV6-6, the J call TRBJ2-2; D is possibly TRBD2 (5 bases). V shed 5 bases and J shed 0 bases, with 13 bases lying between them. This CDR3 spans 16 amino acids. Germline CDR1 MNHNY, CDR2 SVGAGI (reference sequence). CDR3 sequence reads: CASSQSGGPNTGELFF. The CDR3 region has the DNA TGTGCCAGCAGTCAATCGGGCGGGCCGAACACCGGGGAGCTGTTTTTT.

V and J are TRBV28 and TRBJ1-2; D remains ambiguous. Germline loops: CDR1 MDHEN, CDR2 SYDVKM. V lost 1 base, J lost 8 bases, and 11 bases lay in between. The CDR3 sequence is 13 residues long. CDR3 protein: CASSLSAGSGYTF. The CDR3 DNA follows: TGTGCCAGCAGTTTATCAGCAGGATCAGGCTACACCTTC.

Here the CDR3 reads CASVRGRGTGELFF. The DNA for the CDR3 is TGTGCCAGTGTCAGGGGGCGGGGCACCGGGGAGCTGTTTTTT. The gene calls are TRBV19 and TRBJ2-2; TRBD1 matches 8 bases. This CDR3 contains 14 residues. V shed 8 bases and J 4 bases; nucleotides not matched to a gene: 6. The germline CDR1 and CDR2 sequences are LNHDA and SQIVND (reference sequence).

This rearrangement joins TRBV5-6 to TRBJ2-1; the D gene is possibly TRBD2 (6 bases). From germline, CDR1 is SGHDT and CDR2 YYEEEE. The CDR3 has 14 residues. V lost 0 bases, J lost 7 bases, and 11 bases lay in between. DNA of the CDR3: TGTGCCAGCAGCTTGGTAGGGCTAGCGAATGAGCAGTTCTTC. Its translation: CASSLVGLANEQFF.

The V and J genes are TRBV19 and TRBJ1-3; D uncertain. The V and J ends lost 5 bases and 0 bases respectively, with 20 bases between them. Germline lookup yields CDR1 LNHDA and CDR2 SQIVND (reference sequence). The CDR3 is made up of 18 amino acids. CDR3: CASSPRTLPYRSGNTIYF. The CDR3 region has the DNA TGTGCCAGTAGTCCTAGGACTCTCCCGTACCGCTCTGGAAACACCATATATTTT.

The table lists this clone with a count of one. The V and J genes are TRBV5-4 and TRBJ2-2; a possible D gene is TRBD2 (6 bases). Per germline, CDR1 SGHNT and CDR2 YYREEE (reference sequence). CDR3 length equals 15 residues. V gave up 1 base and J gave up 3 bases, with 10 bases separating them. CDR3: CASSLNSGYTGELFF. The DNA for the CDR3 is TGTGCCAGCAGCTTGAATAGCGGATACACCGGGGAGCTGTTTTTT.

This clone was recorded only once. V and J are TRBV29-1 and TRBJ1-2; 7 bases agree with TRBD1. The CDR3 loop spans 14 amino acids. Germline CDR1 and CDR2: SQVTM and ANQGSEA. With V trimmed by 1 base and J by 4 bases, 6 bases remained unmatched. The CDR3 sequence: CSVEGGTGVYGYTF. CDR3 DNA: TGCAGCGTTGAAGGGGGAACAGGGGTCTATGGCTACACCTTC.

The rearrangement uses TRBV7-2 and TRBJ1-6, with 7 bases that match TRBD1. The V gene end was trimmed by 3 bases and the J gene end by 13 bases; junction bases not matched to a gene: 9. Germline lookup yields CDR1 SGHTA and CDR2 FQGNSA. This CDR3 comprises 14 residues. The CDR3 loop is CASSFRDRREPLHF. DNA for the CDR3: TGTGCCAGCAGCTTTCGGGACAGACGGGAGCCCCTCCACTTT.

The chain recombines TRBV9 with TRBJ1-1; D ambiguous. CDR1 is SGDLS and CDR2 is YYNGEE in the germline V gene. Trimming removed 2 bases from V and 1 base from J, with 24 bases in between. This CDR3 contains 19 residues. In nucleotides, the CDR3 is TGTGCCAGCAGCGTTCTAAAAATGGGAGGGAATCCTCCGAACACTGAAGCTTTCTTT. Residues: CASSVLKMGGNPPNTEAFF. Supplemented by reference TRBV9 and TRBJ1-1, the full variable domain reads DSGVTQTPKHLITATGQRVTLRCSPRSGDLSVYWYQQSLDQGLQFLIQYYNGEERAKGNILERFSAQQFPDLHSELNLSSLELGDSALYFCASSVLKMGGNPPNTEAFFGQGTRLTVV.

V gene TRBV20-1 combines with J gene TRBJ1-1; tentative D call: TRBD1 (5 bases). The CDR3 sequence is 11 residues long. V dropped 0 bases and J dropped 11 bases, with 10 bases sitting between them. Germline-derived CDR1 and CDR2 are DFQATT and SNEGSKA (reference sequence). Written as DNA, the CDR3 is TGCAGTGCTAGAGATGGGGGACGGGCTTTCTTT. Residues: CSARDGGRAFF.